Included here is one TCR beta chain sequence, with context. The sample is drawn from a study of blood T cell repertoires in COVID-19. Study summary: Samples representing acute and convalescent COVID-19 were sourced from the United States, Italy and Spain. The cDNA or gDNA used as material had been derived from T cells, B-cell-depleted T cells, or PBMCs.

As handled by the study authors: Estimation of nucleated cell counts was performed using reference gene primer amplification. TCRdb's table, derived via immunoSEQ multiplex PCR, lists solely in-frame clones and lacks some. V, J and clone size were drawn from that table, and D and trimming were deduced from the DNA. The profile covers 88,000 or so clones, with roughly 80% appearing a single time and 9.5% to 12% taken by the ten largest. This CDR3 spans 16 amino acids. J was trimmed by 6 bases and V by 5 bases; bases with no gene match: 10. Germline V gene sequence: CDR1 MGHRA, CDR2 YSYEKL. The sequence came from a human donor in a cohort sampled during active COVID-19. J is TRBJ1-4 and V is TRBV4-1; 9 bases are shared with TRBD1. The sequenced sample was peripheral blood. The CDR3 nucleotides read TGCGCCAGCAGCAAAACGGCGGACAGGGGTTATGAAAAACTGTTTTTT. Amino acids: CASSKTADRGYEKLFF.